The 7 T cell receptor beta chains in this list originate from one sample, sequenced in a study of CD8+ T cells in alopecia areata. Following extraction, RNA underwent reverse transcription to cDNA, which served as the sequencing template. The table came from immunoSEQ multiplex PCR; TCRdb's copy has only in-frame clones and leaves some out. The data show a few hundred thousand clones, about 58% seen once. Treatment meaning: oral pan-JAK inhibitor, 5-10 mg twice daily. Sample: CD4+ T cells sorted from blood, taken at week 4, from a patient treated with tofacitinib. These receptors were obtained from a human donor with alopecia areata.

This chain connects TRBV6-4 to TRBJ2-2; D might be TRBD1 or TRBD2, each matching 5 bases. Deletions cut 2 bases from V and 3 bases from J, with 7 bases between. The CDR3 loop spans 14 amino acids. Germline values: CDR1 MRHNA, CDR2 SNTAGT. CDR3 in DNA: TGTGCCAGCAGTGACAGGGGAGACACCGGGGAGCTGTTTTTT. As protein: CASSDRGDTGELFF.

The rearrangement joins TRBV5-6 to TRBJ2-3; unclear D gene. V was trimmed by 2 bases and J by 6 bases, leaving 4 bases between them. CDR1 is SGHDT, CDR2 YYEEEE, per germline. This CDR3 spans 11 amino acids. CDR3 nucleotide sequence: TGTGCCAGCAGCTTATCTGATACGCAGTATTTT. This encodes CASSLSDTQYF. The full variable domain, its missing parts supplied by reference TRBV5-6 and TRBJ2-3, is DAGVTQSPTHLIKTRGQQVTLRCSPKSGHDTVSWYQQALGQGPQFIFQYYEEEERQRGNFPDRFSGHQFPNYSSELNVNALLLGDSALYLCASSLSDTQYFGPGTRLTVL.

The V and J genes are TRBV15 and TRBJ1-4; D is ambiguous. Trimming took off 1 base at V and 7 bases at J, with 10 bases between the two ends. The CDR3 consists of 14 residues. CDR1 is LNHNV and CDR2 is YYDKDF in the germline V gene (reference sequence). CDR3: CATSRGGVGEKLFF. CDR3 in DNA: TGTGCCACCAGCAGAGGCGGGGTGGGTGAAAAACTGTTTTTT. The whole variable domain, remainder taken from reference TRBV15 and TRBJ1-4, is DAMVIQNPRYQVTQFGKPVTLSCSQTLNHNVMYWYQQKSSQAPKLLFHYYDKDFNNEADTPDNFQSRRPNTSFCFLDIRSPGLGDTAMYLCATSRGGVGEKLFFGSGTQLSVL.

This clone was counted only a few times. The chain carries TRBV30 and TRBJ2-3; tentatively, D is TRBD1 (6 bases). Trimming pared 0 bases from V and 6 bases from J, leaving 22 bases between. CDR1 is GTSNPN and CDR2 is SVGIG in the germline V gene (reference sequence). The CDR3 is made up of 17 amino acids. The CDR3 sequence: CAWSVGRLAGARDTQYF. The CDR3 nucleotides read TGTGCCTGGAGTGTAGGTCGACTCGCAGGGGCGCGGGATACGCAGTATTTT.

The J gene is TRBJ1-1, the V gene TRBV30; 8 nucleotides line up with TRBD1. J lost 8 bases, V lost 2 bases, and 4 bases had no gene match. Germline CDR1 reads GTSNPN; CDR2 reads SVGIG (reference sequence). The length of the CDR3 is 12 residues. CDR3 sequence: CAWSPGGHEAFF. The CDR3 nucleotides read TGTGCCTGGAGTCCAGGGGGCCACGAAGCTTTCTTT. The full variable domain, completed using reference TRBV30 and TRBJ1-1, is SQTIHQWPATLVQPVGSPLSLECTVEGTSNPNLYWYRQAAGRGLQLLFYSVGIGQISSEVPQNLSASRPQDRQFILSSKKLLLSDSGFYLCAWSPGGHEAFFGQGTRLTVV.

The chain employs TRBV29-1 and TRBJ2-2; D perhaps matches TRBD2 (5 bases). Trimming left V 0 bases short and J 0 bases short, with 11 bases between. The CDR3 covers 16 residues. Germline lookup yields CDR1 SQVTM and CDR2 ANQGSEA. In DNA, the CDR3 is TGCAGCGTTGAAGACGGACTCCATGCGAACACCGGGGAGCTGTTTTTT. Translating gives CSVEDGLHANTGELFF.

This clone was picked up a small number of times. The chain employs TRBV4-3 and TRBJ2-3; 10 bases map to TRBD1. In germline, CDR1 is LGHNA, CDR2 YSLEER. V lost 0 bases to trimming and J lost 3 bases; unmatched junction nucleotides: 3. The CDR3 has 16 amino acids. The CDR3 sequence is CASSQDTGQGTDTQYF. The DNA for the CDR3 is TGCGCCAGCAGCCAAGATACGGGACAGGGGACAGATACGCAGTATTTT.